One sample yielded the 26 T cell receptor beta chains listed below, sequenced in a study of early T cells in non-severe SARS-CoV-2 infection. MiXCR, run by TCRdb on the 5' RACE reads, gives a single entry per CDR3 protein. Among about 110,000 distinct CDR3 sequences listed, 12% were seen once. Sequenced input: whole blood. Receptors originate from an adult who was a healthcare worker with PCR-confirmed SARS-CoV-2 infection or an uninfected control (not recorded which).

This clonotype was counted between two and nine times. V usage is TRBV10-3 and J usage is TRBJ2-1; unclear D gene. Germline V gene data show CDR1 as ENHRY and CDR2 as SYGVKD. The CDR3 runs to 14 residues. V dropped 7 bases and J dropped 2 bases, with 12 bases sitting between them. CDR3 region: CAINHGLPYNEQFF. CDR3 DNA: TGTGCCATCAACCACGGGCTCCCCTACAATGAGCAGTTCTTC.

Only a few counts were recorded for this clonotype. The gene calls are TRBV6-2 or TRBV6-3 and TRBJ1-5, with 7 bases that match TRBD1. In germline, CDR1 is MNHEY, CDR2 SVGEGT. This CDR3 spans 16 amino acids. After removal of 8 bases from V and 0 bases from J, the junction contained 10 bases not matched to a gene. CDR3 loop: CASGRGNRGSNQPQHF. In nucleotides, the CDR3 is TGTGCCAGCGGGAGGGGCAACAGGGGTAGCAATCAGCCCCAGCATTTT.

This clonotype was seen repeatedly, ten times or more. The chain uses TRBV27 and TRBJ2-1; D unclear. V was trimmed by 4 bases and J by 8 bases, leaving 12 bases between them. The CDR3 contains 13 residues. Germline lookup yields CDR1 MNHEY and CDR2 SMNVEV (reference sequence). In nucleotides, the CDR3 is TGTGCCAGCAGTTGGCGCCCTGGCGATGAGCAGTTCTTC. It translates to CASSWRPGDEQFF.

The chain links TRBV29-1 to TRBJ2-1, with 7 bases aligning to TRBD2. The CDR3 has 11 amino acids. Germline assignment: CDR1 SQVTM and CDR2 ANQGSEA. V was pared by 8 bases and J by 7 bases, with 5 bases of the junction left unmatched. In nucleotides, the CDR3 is TGCAGCACCCAGCGGGGAAATGAGCAGTTCTTC. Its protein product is CSTQRGNEQFF.

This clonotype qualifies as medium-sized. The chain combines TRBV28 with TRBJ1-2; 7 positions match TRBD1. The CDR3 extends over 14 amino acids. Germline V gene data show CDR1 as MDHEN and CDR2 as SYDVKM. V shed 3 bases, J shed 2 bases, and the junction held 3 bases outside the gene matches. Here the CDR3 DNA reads TGTGCCAGCAGTTTGACAGGGCCCAACTATGGCTACACCTTC. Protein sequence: CASSLTGPNYGYTF.

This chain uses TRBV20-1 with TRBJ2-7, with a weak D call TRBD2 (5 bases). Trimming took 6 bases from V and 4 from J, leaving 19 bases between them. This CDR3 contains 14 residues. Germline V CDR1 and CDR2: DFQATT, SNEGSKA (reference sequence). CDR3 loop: CSARAPDLGYEQYF. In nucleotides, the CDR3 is TGCAGTGCACGGGCCCCGGACTTAGGGTACGAGCAGTACTTC.

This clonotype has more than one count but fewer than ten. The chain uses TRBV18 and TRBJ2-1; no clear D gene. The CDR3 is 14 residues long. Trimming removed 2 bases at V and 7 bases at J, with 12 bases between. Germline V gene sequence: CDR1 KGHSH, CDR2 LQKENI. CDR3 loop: CASSPFSETNEQFF. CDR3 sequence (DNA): TGTGCCAGCTCACCATTCTCGGAGACGAATGAGCAGTTCTTC.

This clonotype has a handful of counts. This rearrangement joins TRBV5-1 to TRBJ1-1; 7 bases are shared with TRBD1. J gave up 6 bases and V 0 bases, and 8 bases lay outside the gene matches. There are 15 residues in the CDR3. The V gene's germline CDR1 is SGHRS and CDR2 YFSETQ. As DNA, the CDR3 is TGCGCCAGCAGCTTGGGGAGGGGGCCTACCTCTGAAGCTTTCTTT. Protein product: CASSLGRGPTSEAFF.

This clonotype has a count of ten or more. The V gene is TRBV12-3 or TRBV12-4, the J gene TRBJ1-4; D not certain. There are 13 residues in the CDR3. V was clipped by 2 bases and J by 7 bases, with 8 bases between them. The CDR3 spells CASSLSGVEKLFF. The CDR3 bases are TGTGCCAGCAGTTTATCGGGAGTTGAAAAACTGTTTTTT.

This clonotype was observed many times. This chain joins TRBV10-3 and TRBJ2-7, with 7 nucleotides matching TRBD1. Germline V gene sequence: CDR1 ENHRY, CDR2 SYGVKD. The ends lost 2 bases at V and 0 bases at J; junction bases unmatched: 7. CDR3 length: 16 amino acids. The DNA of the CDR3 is TGTGCCATCAGTGAGGGGACAGTTCAGAGCTCCTACGAGCAGTACTTC. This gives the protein CAISEGTVQSSYEQYF.

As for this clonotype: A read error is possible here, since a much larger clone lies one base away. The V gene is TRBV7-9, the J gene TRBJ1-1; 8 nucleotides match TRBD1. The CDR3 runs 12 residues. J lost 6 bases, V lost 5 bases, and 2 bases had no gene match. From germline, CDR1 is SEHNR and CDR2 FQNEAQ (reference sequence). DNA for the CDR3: TGTGCCAGCAGCCTACAGGGGGCTGAAGCTTTCTTT. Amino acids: CASSLQGAEAFF.

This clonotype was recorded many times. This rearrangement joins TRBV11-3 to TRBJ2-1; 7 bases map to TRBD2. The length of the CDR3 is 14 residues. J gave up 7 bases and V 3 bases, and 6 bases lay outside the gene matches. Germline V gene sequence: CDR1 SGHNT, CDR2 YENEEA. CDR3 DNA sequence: TGTGCCAGCAGCTTCCCGGGACTAACTAATGAGCAGTTCTTC. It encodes CASSFPGLTNEQFF.

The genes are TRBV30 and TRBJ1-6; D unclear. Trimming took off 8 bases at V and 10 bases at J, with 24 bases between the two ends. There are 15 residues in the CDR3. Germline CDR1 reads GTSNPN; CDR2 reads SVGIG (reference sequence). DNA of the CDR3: TGTGCCCTGACCGACCGGACCGCTTTAGAGTCACCCCTCCACTTT. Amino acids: CALTDRTALESPLHF.

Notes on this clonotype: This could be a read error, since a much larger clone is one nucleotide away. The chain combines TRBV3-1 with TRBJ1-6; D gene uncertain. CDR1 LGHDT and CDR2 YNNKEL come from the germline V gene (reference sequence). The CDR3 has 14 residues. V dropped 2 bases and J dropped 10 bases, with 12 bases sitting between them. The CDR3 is CASSQNPNLSPLHF. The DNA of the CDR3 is TGTGCCAGCAGCCAAAACCCGAATCTGTCACCCCTCCACTTT. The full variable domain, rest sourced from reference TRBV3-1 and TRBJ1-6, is DTAVSQTPKYLVTQMGNDKSIKCEQNLGHDTMYWYKQDSKKFLKIMFSYNNKELIINETVPNRFSPKSPDKAHLNLHINSLELGDSAVYFCASSQNPNLSPLHFGNGTRLTVT.

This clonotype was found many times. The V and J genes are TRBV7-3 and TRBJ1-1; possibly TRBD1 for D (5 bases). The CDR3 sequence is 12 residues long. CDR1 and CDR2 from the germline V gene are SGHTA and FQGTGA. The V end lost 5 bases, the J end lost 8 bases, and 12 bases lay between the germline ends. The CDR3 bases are TGTGCCAGCAGCCAGCGGGGGACGGAAGCTTTCTTT. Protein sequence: CASSQRGTEAFF.

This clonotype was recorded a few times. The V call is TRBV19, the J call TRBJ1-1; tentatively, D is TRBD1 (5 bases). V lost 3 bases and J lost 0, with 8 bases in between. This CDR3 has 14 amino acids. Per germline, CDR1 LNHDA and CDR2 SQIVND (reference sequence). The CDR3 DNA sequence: TGTGCCAGTAGTATGACAGATATGAACACTGAAGCTTTCTTT. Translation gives CASSMTDMNTEAFF.

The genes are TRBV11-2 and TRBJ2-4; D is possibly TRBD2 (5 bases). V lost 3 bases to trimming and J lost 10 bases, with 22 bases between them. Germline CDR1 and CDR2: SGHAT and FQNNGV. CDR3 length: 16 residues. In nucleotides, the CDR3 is TGTGCCAGCAGCTTTACTGGCGGAAAACGGGAAGATATTCAGTACTTC. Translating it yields CASSFTGGKREDIQYF.

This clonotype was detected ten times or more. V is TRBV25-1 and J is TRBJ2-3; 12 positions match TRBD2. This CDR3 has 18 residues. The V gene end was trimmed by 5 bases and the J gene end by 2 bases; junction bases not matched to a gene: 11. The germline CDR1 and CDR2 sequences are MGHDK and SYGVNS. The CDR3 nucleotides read TGTGCCAGCAGTACACTTGGGCTAGCGGGAGGGTCCACAGATACGCAGTATTTT. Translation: CASSTLGLAGGSTDTQYF.

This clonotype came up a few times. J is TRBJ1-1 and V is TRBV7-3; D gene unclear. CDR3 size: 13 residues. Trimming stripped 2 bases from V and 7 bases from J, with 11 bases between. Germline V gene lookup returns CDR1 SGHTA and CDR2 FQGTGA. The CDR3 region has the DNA TGTGCCAGCAGCTTAGGGTTCGGAAGTGAAGCTTTCTTT. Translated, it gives CASSLGFGSEAFF.

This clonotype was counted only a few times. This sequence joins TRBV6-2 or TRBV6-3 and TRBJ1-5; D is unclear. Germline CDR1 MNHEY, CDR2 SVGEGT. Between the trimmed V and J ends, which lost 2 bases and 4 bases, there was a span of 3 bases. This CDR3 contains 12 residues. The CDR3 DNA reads TGTGCCAGCAGTTACGGGAATCAGCCCCAGCATTTT. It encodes CASSYGNQPQHF.

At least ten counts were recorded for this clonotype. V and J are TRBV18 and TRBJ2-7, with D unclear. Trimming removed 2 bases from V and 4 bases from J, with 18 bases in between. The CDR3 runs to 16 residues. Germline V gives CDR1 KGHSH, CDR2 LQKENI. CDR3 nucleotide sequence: TGTGCCAGCTCACCAGGGCCGGACGCCAAGGGATACGAGCAGTACTTC. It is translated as CASSPGPDAKGYEQYF.

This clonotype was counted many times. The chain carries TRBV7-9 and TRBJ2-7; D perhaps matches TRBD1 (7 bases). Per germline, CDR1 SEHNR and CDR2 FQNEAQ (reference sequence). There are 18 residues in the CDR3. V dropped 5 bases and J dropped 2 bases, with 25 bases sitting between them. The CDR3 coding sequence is TGTGCCAGCAGCCCCCAGCCCCGCGGGACAGAATTTACCTACGAGCAGTACTTC. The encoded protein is CASSPQPRGTEFTYEQYF.

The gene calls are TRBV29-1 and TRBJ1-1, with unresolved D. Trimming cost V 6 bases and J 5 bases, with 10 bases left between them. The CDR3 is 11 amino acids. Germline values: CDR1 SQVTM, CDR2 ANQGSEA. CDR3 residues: CSVRAGTEAFF. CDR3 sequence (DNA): TGCAGCGTGCGGGCGGGGACTGAAGCTTTCTTT.

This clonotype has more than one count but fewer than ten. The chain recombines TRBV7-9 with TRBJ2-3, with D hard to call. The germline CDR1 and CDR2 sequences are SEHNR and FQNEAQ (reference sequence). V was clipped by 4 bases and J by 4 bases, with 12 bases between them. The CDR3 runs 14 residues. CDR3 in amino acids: CASSSPVGADTQYF. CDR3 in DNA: TGTGCCAGCAGCTCCCCCGTTGGGGCAGATACGCAGTATTTT.

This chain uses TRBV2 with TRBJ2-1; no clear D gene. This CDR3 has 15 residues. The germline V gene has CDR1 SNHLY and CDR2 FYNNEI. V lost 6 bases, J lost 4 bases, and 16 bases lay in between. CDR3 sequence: CASSPLDLDYNEQFF. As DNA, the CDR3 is TGTGCCAGCAGCCCCCTAGATCTTGATTACAATGAGCAGTTCTTC.

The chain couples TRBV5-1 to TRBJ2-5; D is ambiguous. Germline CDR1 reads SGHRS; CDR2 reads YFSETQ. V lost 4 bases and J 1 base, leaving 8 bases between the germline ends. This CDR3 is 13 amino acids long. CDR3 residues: CASSLGSQETQYF. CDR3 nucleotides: TGCGCCAGCAGCCTCGGTAGCCAAGAGACCCAGTACTTC.